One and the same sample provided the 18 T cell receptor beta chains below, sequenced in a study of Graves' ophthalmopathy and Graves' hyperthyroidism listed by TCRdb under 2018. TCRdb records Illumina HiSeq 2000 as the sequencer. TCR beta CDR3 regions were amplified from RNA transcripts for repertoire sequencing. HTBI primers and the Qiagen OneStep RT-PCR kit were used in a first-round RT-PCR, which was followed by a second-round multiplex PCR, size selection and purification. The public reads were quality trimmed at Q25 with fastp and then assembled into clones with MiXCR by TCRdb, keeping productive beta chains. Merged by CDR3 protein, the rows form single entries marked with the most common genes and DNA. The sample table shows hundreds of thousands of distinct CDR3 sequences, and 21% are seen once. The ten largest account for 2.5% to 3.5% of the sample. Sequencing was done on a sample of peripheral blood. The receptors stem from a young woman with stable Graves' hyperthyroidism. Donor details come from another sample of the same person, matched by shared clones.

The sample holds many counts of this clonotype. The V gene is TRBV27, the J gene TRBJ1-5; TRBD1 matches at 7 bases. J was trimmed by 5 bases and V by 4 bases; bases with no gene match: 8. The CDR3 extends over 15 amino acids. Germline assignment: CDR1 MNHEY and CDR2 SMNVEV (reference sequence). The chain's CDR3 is CASSSSGGADQPQHF. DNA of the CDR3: TGTGCCAGCAGTTCCTCAGGGGGAGCTGATCAGCCCCAGCATTTT.

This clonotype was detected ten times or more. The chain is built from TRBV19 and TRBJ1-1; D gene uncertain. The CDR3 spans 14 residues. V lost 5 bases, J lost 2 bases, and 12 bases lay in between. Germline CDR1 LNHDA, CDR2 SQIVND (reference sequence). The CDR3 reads CASSQGRLNTEAFF. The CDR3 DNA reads TGTGCCAGTAGTCAAGGCCGATTAAACACTGAAGCTTTCTTT.

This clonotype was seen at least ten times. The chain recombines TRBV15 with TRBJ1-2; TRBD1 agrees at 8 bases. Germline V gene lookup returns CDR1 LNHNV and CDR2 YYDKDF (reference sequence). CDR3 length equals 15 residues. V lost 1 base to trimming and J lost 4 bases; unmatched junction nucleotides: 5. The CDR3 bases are TGTGCCACCAGCAGAGGACAGGGGAAGGGCTATGGCTACACCTTC. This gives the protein CATSRGQGKGYGYTF.

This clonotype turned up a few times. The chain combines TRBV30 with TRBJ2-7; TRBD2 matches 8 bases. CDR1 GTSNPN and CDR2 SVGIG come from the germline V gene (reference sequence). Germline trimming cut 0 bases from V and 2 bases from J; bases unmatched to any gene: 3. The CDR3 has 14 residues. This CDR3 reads CAWSVKAGAYEQYF. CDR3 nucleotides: TGTGCCTGGAGTGTAAAAGCGGGGGCCTACGAGCAGTACTTC. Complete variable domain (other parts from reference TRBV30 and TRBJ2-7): SQTIHQWPATLVQPVGSPLSLECTVEGTSNPNLYWYRQAAGRGLQLLFYSVGIGQISSEVPQNLSASRPQDRQFILSSKKLLLSDSGFYLCAWSVKAGAYEQYFGPGTRLTVT.

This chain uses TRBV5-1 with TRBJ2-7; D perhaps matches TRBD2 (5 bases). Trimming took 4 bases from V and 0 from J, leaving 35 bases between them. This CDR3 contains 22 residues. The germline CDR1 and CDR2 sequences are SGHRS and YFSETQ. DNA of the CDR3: TGCGCCAGCAGCGGAGGTAGAGAAAGTGCCCCCCGACCCCGGTCTTTCTCCTACGAGCAGTACTTC. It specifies CASSGGRESAPRPRSFSYEQYF.

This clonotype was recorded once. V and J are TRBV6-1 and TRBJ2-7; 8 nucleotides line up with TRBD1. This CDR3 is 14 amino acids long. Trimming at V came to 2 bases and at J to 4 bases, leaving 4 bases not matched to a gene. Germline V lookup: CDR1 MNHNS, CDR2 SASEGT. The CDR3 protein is CASSETQGAYEQYF. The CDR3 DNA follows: TGTGCCAGCAGTGAAACCCAGGGGGCTTACGAGCAGTACTTC.

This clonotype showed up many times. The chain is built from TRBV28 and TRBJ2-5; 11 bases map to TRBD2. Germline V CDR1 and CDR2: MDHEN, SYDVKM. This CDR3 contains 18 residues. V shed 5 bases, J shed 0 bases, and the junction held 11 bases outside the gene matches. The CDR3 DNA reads TGTGCCAGCAGTAACCGACTAGCGGGACAACCTAACCAAGAGACCCAGTACTTC. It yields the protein CASSNRLAGQPNQETQYF. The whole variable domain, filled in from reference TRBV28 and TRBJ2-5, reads DVKVTQSSRYLVKRTGEKVFLECVQDMDHENMFWYRQDPGLGLRLIYFSYDVKMKEKGDIPEGYSVSREKKERFSLILESASTNQTSMYLCASSNRLAGQPNQETQYFGPGTRLLVL.

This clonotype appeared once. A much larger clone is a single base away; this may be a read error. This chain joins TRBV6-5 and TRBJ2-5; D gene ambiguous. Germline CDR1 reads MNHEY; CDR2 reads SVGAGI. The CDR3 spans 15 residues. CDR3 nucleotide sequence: TGTGTCAGCAGTCACTCGAAGGCCGTCCAAGAGACCCAGTACTTC. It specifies CVSSHSKAVQETQYF.

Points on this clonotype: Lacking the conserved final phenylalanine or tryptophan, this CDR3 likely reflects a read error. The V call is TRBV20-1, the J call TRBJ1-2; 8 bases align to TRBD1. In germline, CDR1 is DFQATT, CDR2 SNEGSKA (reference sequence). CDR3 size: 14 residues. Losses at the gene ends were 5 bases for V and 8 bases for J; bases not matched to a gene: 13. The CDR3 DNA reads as TGCAGTGCTGTCCGTCCGGGACAGGAGAGAGGCTACACCGTG. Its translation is CSAVRPGQERGYTV.

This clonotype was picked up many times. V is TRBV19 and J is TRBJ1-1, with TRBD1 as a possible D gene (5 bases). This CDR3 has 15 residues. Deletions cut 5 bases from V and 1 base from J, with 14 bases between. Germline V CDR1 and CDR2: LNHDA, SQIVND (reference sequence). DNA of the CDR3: TGTGCCAGTAGTCTAACGGACACCTCGAACACTGAAGCTTTCTTT. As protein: CASSLTDTSNTEAFF.

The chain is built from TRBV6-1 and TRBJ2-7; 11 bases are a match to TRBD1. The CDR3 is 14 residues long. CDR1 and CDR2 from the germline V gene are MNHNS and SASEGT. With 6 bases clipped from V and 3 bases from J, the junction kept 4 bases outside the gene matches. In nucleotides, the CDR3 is TGTGCCAGCAGCGATGGGACAGGGGGCTACGAGCAGTACTTC. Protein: CASSDGTGGYEQYF.

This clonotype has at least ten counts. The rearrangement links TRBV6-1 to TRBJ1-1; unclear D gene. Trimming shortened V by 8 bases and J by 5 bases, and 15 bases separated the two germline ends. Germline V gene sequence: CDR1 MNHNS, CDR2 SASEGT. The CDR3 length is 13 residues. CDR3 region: CASGSIQQTEAFF. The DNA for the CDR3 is TGTGCCAGCGGCTCTATACAGCAAACTGAAGCTTTCTTT.

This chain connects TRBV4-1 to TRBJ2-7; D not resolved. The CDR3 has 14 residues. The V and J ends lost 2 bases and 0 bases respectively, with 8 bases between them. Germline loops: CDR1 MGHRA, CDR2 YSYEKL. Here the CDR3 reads CASSQRTVSYEQYF. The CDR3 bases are TGCGCCAGCAGCCAAAGGACCGTCTCCTACGAGCAGTACTTC.

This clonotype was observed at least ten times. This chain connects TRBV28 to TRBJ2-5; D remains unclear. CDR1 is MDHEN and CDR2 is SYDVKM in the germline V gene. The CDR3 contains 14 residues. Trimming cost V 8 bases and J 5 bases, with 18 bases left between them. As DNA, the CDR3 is TGTGCCAGCCGACCCCACCGAGGTCGGGAGACCCAGTACTTC. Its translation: CASRPHRGRETQYF.

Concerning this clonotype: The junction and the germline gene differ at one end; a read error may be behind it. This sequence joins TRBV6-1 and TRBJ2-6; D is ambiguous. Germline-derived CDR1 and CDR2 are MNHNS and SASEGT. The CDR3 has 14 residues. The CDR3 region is CTSSDGSGANVLTF. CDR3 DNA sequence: TGTACCAGCAGTGATGGGTCTGGGGCCAACGTCCTGACTTTC.

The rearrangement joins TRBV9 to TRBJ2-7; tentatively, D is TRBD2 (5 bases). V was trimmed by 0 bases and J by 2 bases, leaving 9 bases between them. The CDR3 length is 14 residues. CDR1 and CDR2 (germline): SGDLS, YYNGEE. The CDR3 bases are TGTGCCAGCAGCGTAGAGTCCGGGGCCTACGAGCAGTACTTC. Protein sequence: CASSVESGAYEQYF.

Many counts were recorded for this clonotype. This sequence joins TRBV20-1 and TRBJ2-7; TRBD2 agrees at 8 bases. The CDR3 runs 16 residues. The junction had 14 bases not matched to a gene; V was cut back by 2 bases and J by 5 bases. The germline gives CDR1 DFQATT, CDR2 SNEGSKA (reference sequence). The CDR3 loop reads CSARPLMSGSTHEQYF. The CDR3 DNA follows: TGCAGTGCTAGACCCCTAATGAGCGGGAGTACCCACGAGCAGTACTTC.

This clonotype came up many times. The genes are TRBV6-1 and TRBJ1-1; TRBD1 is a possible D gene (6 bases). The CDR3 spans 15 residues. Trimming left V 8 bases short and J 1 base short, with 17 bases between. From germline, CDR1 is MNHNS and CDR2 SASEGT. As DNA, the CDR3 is TGTGCCAGCCGTCGAGCCGGGACACCGAACACTGAAGCTTTCTTT. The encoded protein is CASRRAGTPNTEAFF.